One sample yielded the 25 T cell receptor beta chains listed below, sequenced in a study of cytomegalovirus exposure and HLA in healthy donors. The PCR made use of 60 Vbeta and 13 Jbeta primers. Measured with immunoSEQ multiplex PCR; TCRdb has only the in-frame clones, and not every one. Of around 210,000 clones listed, around 83% were seen once; the top ten hold 0.2% to 0.25%. The sequenced sample was PBMCs. These TCRs come from a girl aged 2-10 years in good health and CMV-seronegative.

The V call is TRBV9, the J call TRBJ2-5; possibly TRBD1 for D (6 bases). V lost 0 bases to trimming and J lost 1 base, with 7 bases between them. CDR1 is SGDLS, CDR2 YYNGEE, per germline. The CDR3 contains 14 residues. The CDR3 DNA reads as TGTGCCAGCAGCGTAGCCAGGGGCCAAGAGACCCAGTACTTC. It specifies CASSVARGQETQYF.

This rearrangement joins TRBV6-6 to TRBJ1-2, with unresolved D. Germline V gene data show CDR1 as MNHNY and CDR2 as SVGAGI (reference sequence). V lost 5 bases to trimming and J lost 4 bases, with 8 bases between them. The CDR3 is made up of 12 amino acids. Here the CDR3 reads CASSRDRYGYTF. The CDR3 DNA reads TGTGCCAGCAGTCGGGATCGCTATGGCTACACCTTC.

V and J are TRBV5-1 and TRBJ2-5; TRBD1 matches 9 bases. The CDR3 contains 15 residues. CDR1 SGHRS and CDR2 YFSETQ come from the germline V gene. Losses at the gene ends were 1 base for V and 1 base for J; bases not matched to a gene: 2. CDR3 protein: CASSLTQGAQETQYF. The CDR3 coding sequence is TGCGCCAGCAGCTTGACACAGGGGGCCCAAGAGACCCAGTACTTC.

The chain carries TRBV18 and TRBJ2-7, with 11 bases lining up with TRBD2. V dropped 3 bases and J dropped 5; count of bases not matched to a gene: 6. The CDR3 length is 15 residues. Looked up from germline, CDR1 is KGHSH and CDR2 is LQKENI. Here the CDR3 reads CASSPLAGGENEQYF. DNA of the CDR3: TGTGCCAGCTCACCCCTAGCGGGAGGCGAAAACGAGCAGTACTTC.

V is TRBV6-5 and J is TRBJ2-1; 8 bases fit TRBD2. Germline V gene lookup returns CDR1 MNHEY and CDR2 SVGAGI. The ends lost 9 bases at V and 2 bases at J; junction bases unmatched: 3. This CDR3 spans 13 amino acids. The CDR3 here is CASRLAPYNEQFF. CDR3 coding DNA: TGTGCCAGTAGACTAGCGCCCTACAATGAGCAGTTCTTC.

This clone appeared once. The chain links TRBV7-2 to TRBJ2-1; 11 nucleotides align to TRBD2. Germline values: CDR1 SGHTA, CDR2 FQGNSA. The CDR3 length is 14 residues. J was trimmed by 9 bases and V by 5 bases; bases with no gene match: 6. The CDR3 nucleotides read TGTGCCAGCAGCCCGACTAGCGGGAAGGGTGAGCAGTTCTTC. This encodes CASSPTSGKGEQFF.

The genes are TRBV6-1 and TRBJ2-1; 13 nucleotides line up with TRBD2. Germline-derived CDR1 and CDR2 are MNHNS and SASEGT. V trimming: 1 base; J trimming: 4 bases; junction bases outside the gene matches: 1. This CDR3 comprises 16 residues. The CDR3 protein is CASSEVTSGGYNEQFF. For the CDR3, the DNA is TGTGCCAGCAGTGAAGTGACTAGCGGGGGGTACAATGAGCAGTTCTTC.

The chain employs TRBV30 and TRBJ2-7; TRBD1 might be the D (5 bases). Trimming left V 3 bases short and J 2 bases short, with 14 bases between. The CDR3 runs to 14 residues. Germline loops: CDR1 GTSNPN, CDR2 SVGIG (reference sequence). CDR3: CAWRSDTYTYEQYF. The CDR3 DNA sequence: TGTGCCTGGAGGTCGGACACATACACCTACGAGCAGTACTTC.

The rearrangement joins TRBV25-1 to TRBJ2-1; D not certain. With 2 bases removed from V and 9 bases from J, the gap between germline ends came to 5 bases. This CDR3 is 11 amino acids long. Germline V gene data show CDR1 as MGHDK and CDR2 as SYGVNS. Here the CDR3 reads CASSERGEQFF. DNA of the CDR3: TGTGCCAGCAGTGAACGCGGTGAGCAGTTCTTC.

The CDR3: CASSPQGANTGELFF. CDR3 DNA sequence: TGTGCCAGCTCACCACAGGGGGCGAACACCGGGGAGCTGTTTTTT. The chain has TRBV18 and TRBJ2-2, with D possibly being TRBD1 (6 bases). Germline lookup yields CDR1 KGHSH and CDR2 LQKENI. The CDR3 spans 15 residues. Trimming took off 1 base at V and 0 bases at J, with 6 bases between the two ends.

The chain couples TRBV6-5 to TRBJ2-3; a possible D gene is TRBD1 (7 bases). The germline V gene has CDR1 MNHEY and CDR2 SVGAGI. The CDR3 is 16 residues long. With 2 bases removed from V and 3 bases from J, the gap between germline ends came to 15 bases. CDR3 in amino acids: CASSYQSRGRTDTQYF. The CDR3 nucleotides are TGTGCCAGCAGTTACCAGAGCAGGGGGAGGACAGATACGCAGTATTTT.

V and J are TRBV10-2 and TRBJ1-3; D uncertain. CDR3 length: 16 amino acids. Germline V CDR1 and CDR2: WSHSY, SAAADI. V lost 3 bases to trimming and J lost 3 bases, with 15 bases between them. The CDR3 DNA sequence: TGCGCCAGCAGTGACCAACCGCCGGGTATTGGAAACACCATATATTTT. It encodes CASSDQPPGIGNTIYF.

This clone was found once. This chain joins TRBV27 and TRBJ2-5; D is ambiguous. The end of the DNA aligns better with TRBJ2-7, so the J call may be wrong. The CDR3 extends over 12 amino acids. CDR1 and CDR2 (germline): MNHEY, SMNVEV (reference sequence). This chain's CDR3 is CASSHSLYEQYF. In DNA, the CDR3 is TGTGCCAGCAGTCACAGCCTCTACGAGCAGTACTTC.

This clone appeared a few times. The chain recombines TRBV7-9 with TRBJ2-1; D uncertain. CDR1 SEHNR and CDR2 FQNEAQ come from the germline V gene (reference sequence). V was cut by 5 bases and J by 7 bases, with 15 bases left in between. The CDR3 is 14 amino acids. The CDR3 reads CASSIVQILNEQFF. The CDR3 bases are TGTGCCAGCAGCATCGTTCAAATTCTAAATGAGCAGTTCTTC.

This clone was counted only a few times. This rearrangement joins TRBV4-2 to TRBJ2-1, with 8 positions matching TRBD2. The CDR3 is made up of 16 amino acids. The junction had 7 bases not matched to a gene; V was cut back by 0 bases and J by 6 bases. Germline V lookup: CDR1 LGHNA, CDR2 YNFKEQ. This CDR3 reads CASSQDHGTRGNEQFF. DNA for the CDR3: TGTGCCAGCAGCCAAGATCACGGGACTAGAGGCAATGAGCAGTTCTTC.

V is TRBV6-1 and J is TRBJ2-5, with 9 bases fitting TRBD2. The CDR3 spans 15 residues. V shed 2 bases, J shed 4 bases, and the junction held 5 bases outside the gene matches. Germline V gives CDR1 MNHNS, CDR2 SASEGT. CDR3 amino acids: CASSEPLAGLETQYF. CDR3 in DNA: TGTGCCAGCAGTGAACCACTAGCGGGCCTAGAGACCCAGTACTTC.

The chain couples TRBV7-9 to TRBJ1-1, with TRBD1 identical over 8 bases. This CDR3 spans 15 amino acids. Germline CDR1 SEHNR, CDR2 FQNEAQ (reference sequence). The J segment lost 4 bases and the V segment lost 2 bases, leaving 6 bases of the junction unmatched. CDR3 nucleotide sequence: TGTGCCAGCAGCTTAACAGGGGGATTGAGCACTGAAGCTTTCTTT. This codes for CASSLTGGLSTEAFF.

This chain connects TRBV30 to TRBJ2-5, with 9 positions matching TRBD2. The J call is doubtful: the DNA matches TRBJ2-7 better. Looked up from germline, CDR1 is GTSNPN and CDR2 is SVGIG (reference sequence). The CDR3 length is 13 residues. CDR3 DNA: TGTGCCTGGAAAGCGGGAGGCAGCTACGAGCAGTACTTC. Amino acids: CAWKAGGSYEQYF.

CDR3 coding DNA: TGCGCCAGCAGCTTGGCCGCGACTAGCGGCACCGGGGAGCTGTTTTTT. Amino acid sequence: CASSLAATSGTGELFF. This chain connects TRBV5-1 to TRBJ2-2; TRBD2 matches at 9 bases. CDR3 length: 16 residues. The junction had 4 bases not matched to a gene; V was cut back by 0 bases and J by 4 bases. The germline gives CDR1 SGHRS, CDR2 YFSETQ.

This chain joins TRBV7-2 and TRBJ2-7; 10 bases line up with TRBD2. After removal of 1 base from V and 3 bases from J, the junction contained 3 bases not matched to a gene. Germline V gene lookup returns CDR1 SGHTA and CDR2 FQGNSA. The CDR3 consists of 15 residues. CDR3 DNA: TGTGCCAGCAGCTTAGTAGCGGGGGGAATCTACGAGCAGTACTTC. This sequence encodes CASSLVAGGIYEQYF.

The chain couples TRBV2 to TRBJ2-1; the match to TRBD2 covers 11 bases. Per the germline V gene, CDR1 is SNHLY and CDR2 is FYNNEI. The CDR3 spans 17 residues. V was pared by 4 bases and J by 0 bases, with 5 bases of the junction left unmatched. The CDR3 reads CASSGGLADSSYNEQFF. CDR3 coding DNA: TGTGCCAGCAGTGGGGGACTAGCGGACAGCTCCTACAATGAGCAGTTCTTC.

The chain couples TRBV5-6 to TRBJ2-7, with 7 bases aligning to TRBD1. CDR3 length: 15 residues. CDR1 and CDR2 from the germline V gene are SGHDT and YYEEEE. V shed 4 bases, J shed 2 bases, and the junction held 9 bases outside the gene matches. CDR3 residues: CASSPGQLSTYEQYF. The CDR3 bases are TGTGCCAGCAGCCCGGGACAGCTCTCAACCTACGAGCAGTACTTC.

The genes are TRBV5-4 and TRBJ1-2; D is perhaps TRBD1 (6 bases). V lost 0 bases to trimming and J lost 9 bases, with 12 bases between them. This CDR3 contains 13 residues. CDR1 SGHNT and CDR2 YYREEE come from the germline V gene (reference sequence). The CDR3 DNA is TGTGCCAGCAGCTTGGTCGTACAGGGAAGCTACACCTTC. Protein: CASSLVVQGSYTF.

This chain joins TRBV25-1 and TRBJ2-1; 10 bases are a match to TRBD2. Germline assignment: CDR1 MGHDK and CDR2 SYGVNS. The CDR3 contains 15 residues. Trimming took 6 bases from V and 3 from J; bases not matched to a gene: 5. DNA for the CDR3: TGTGCCAGCAGCGGGACTAGCGCCCGCTACAATGAGCAGTTCTTC. Amino acids: CASSGTSARYNEQFF.

The rearrangement joins TRBV30 to TRBJ2-5; D might be TRBD1 (5 bases). Germline values: CDR1 GTSNPN, CDR2 SVGIG (reference sequence). Trimming left V 6 bases short and J 5 bases short, with 13 bases between. This CDR3 contains 12 residues. Here the CDR3 DNA reads TGTGCCTGCACAGGTCCCAGGGAGACCCAGTACTTC. It is translated as CACTGPRETQYF.